This T cell receptor beta chain was captured in a study of T-cell reconstitution after alpha-beta-depleted transplantation in children. The CDR3 covers 18 residues. Losses at the gene ends were 2 bases for V and 4 bases for J; bases not matched to a gene: 6. The V gene's germline CDR1 is SGHVS and CDR2 FQNEAQ. A TCRbeta library incorporating unique molecular identifiers was prepared. Via MiXCR, TCRdb re-called the PCR reads, giving one row per CDR3 protein. The data contain approximately 83,000 distinct CDR3 sequences, 12% of them singletons. Many counts were recorded for this clonotype. The sequence derives from a human donor who donated a stem cell graft to a child with inherited bone marrow failure. The chain uses TRBV7-8 and TRBJ2-1, with TRBD2 matching over 15 bases. This specimen was PBMCs from the stem cell graft donor, taken from the stem cell graft. The CDR3 region is CASSLRTSGGASYNEQFF. The DNA for the CDR3 is TGTGCCAGCAGCTTACGGACTAGCGGGGGGGCATCGTACAATGAGCAGTTCTTC.